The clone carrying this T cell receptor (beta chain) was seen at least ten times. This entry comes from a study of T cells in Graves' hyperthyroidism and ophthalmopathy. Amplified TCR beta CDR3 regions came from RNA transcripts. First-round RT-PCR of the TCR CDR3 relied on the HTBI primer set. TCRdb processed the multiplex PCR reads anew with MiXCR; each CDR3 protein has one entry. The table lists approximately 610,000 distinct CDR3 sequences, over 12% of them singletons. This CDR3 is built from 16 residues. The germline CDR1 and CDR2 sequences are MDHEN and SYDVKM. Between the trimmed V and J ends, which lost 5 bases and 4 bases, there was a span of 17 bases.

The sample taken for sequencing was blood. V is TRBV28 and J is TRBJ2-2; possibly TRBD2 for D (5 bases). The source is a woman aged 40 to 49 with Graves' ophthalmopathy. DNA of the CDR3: TGTGCCAGCAGTCCGACCGGACGGGCGGGCACCGGGGAGCTGTTTTTT. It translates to CASSPTGRAGTGELFF.